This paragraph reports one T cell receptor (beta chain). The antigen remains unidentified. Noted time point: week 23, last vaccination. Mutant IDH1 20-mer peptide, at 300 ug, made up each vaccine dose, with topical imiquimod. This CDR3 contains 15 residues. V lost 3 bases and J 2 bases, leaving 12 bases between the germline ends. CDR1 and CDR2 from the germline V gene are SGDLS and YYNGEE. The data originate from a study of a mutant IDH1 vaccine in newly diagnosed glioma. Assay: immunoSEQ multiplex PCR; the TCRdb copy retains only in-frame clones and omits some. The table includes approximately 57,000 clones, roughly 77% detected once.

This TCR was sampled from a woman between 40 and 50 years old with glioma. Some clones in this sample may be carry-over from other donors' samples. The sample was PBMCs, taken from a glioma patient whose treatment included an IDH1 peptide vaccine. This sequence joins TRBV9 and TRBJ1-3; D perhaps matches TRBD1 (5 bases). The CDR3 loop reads CASSGGDFPGNTIYF. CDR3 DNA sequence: TGTGCCAGCAGCGGGGGGGACTTTCCTGGAAACACCATATATTTT.